The 2 T cell receptor beta chains below come from one sample, sequenced in a study of T cell repertoires in ileal Crohn's disease. Sample time point: neoterminal ileum biopsy at postoperative endoscopy, about 6 months after surgery. This table comes from immunoSEQ multiplex PCR, and its TCRdb copy is limited to in-frame clones, with some not included. The sample holds about 60,000 clones, about 89% seen once. Sequenced material: ileal tissue. The receptors were gathered from an adult with Crohn's disease.

V gene TRBV9 combines with J gene TRBJ2-3; no clear D gene. This CDR3 contains 12 residues. The germline gives CDR1 SGDLS, CDR2 YYNGEE. The V end was cut by 3 bases, the J end by 4 bases, with 6 bases between. CDR3 residues: CASSDSSDTQYF. DNA of the CDR3: TGTGCCAGCAGCGACTCTTCAGATACGCAGTATTTT. Full variable domain (remainder filled in from reference TRBV9 and TRBJ2-3): DSGVTQTPKHLITATGQRVTLRCSPRSGDLSVYWYQQSLDQGLQFLIQYYNGEERAKGNILERFSAQQFPDLHSELNLSSLELGDSALYFCASSDSSDTQYFGPGTRLTVL.

The chain has TRBV30 and TRBJ2-5; tentatively, D is TRBD1 (5 bases). Trimming removed 4 bases at V and 2 bases at J, with 11 bases between. The CDR3 extends over 13 amino acids. Germline lookup yields CDR1 GTSNPN and CDR2 SVGIG (reference sequence). CDR3 sequence: CAWNPGFQETQYF. CDR3 DNA sequence: TGTGCCTGGAACCCAGGGTTTCAAGAGACCCAGTACTTC.